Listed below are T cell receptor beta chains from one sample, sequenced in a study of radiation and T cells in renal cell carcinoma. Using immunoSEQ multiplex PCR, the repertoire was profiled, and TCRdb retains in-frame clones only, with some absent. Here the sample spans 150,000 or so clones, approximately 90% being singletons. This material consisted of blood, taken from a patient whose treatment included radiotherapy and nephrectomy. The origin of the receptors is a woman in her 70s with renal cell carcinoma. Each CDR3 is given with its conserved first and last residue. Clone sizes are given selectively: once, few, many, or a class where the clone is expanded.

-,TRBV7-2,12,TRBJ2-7,CASSLVTHEQYF
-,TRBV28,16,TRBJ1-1,CASSSGGVRLNTEAFF
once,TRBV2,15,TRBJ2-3,CASSEGRRLTDTQYF
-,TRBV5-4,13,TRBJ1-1,CASSLDQNTEAFF
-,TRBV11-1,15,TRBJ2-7,CASKARDRPLYEQYF
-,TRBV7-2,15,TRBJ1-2,CASSPGGAINYGYTF
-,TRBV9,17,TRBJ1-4,CASSPRGTFATNEKLFF
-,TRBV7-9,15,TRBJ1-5,CASSLAQGGLQPQHF
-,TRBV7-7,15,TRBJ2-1,CASSLGTGGFNEQFF
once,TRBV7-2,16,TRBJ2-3,CASSFRGDHGGDTQYF
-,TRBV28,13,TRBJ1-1,CATLGRWNTEAFF
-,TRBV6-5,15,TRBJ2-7,CASSPVGTELYEQYF
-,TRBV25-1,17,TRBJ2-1,CASSQTSGGLSYNEQFF
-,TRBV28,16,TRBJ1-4,CASSLGGFQTNEKLFF
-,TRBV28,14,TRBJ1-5,CASTDSYSNQPQHF
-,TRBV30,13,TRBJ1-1,CAWSVTRDTEAFF
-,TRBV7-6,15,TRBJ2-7,CASSPGPTSSYEQYF
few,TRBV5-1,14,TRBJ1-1,CASSLAGQNTEAFF
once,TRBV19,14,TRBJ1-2,CASTIGGSSYGYTF
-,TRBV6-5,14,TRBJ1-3,CASSFRDSGNTIYF
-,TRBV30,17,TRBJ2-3,CAWRLAGAFVSTDTQYF
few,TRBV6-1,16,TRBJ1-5,CASSGIWTGGGQPQHF
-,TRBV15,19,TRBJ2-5,CATSRSPGQGAGEQETQYF